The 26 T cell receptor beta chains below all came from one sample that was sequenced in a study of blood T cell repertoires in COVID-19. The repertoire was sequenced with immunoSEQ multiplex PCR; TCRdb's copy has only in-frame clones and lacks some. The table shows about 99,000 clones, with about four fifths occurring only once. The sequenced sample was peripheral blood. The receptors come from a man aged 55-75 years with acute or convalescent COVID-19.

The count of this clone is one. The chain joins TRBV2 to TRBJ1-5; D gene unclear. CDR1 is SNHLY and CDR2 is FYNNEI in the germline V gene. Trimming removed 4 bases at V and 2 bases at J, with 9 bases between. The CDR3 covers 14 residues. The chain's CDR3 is CASSAQVGNQPQHF. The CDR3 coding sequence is TGTGCCAGCAGTGCCCAGGTGGGCAATCAGCCCCAGCATTTT.

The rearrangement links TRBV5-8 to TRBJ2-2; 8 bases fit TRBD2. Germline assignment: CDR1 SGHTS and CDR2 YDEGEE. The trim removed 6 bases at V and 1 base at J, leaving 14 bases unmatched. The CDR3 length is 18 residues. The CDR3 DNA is TGTGCCAGCACCAACAGCCAAAGCGGGAGAGAGAACACCGGGGAGCTGTTTTTT. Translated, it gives CASTNSQSGRENTGELFF.

CDR3 loop: CASSPGTAGYGYTF. As DNA, the CDR3 is TGTGCCAGCAGTCCCGGGACTGCGGGCTATGGCTACACCTTC. V and J are TRBV28 and TRBJ1-2; the D gene is possibly TRBD1 (5 bases). The CDR3 length is 14 residues. Trimming pared 5 bases from V and 4 bases from J, leaving 14 bases between. The germline V gene has CDR1 MDHEN and CDR2 SYDVKM.

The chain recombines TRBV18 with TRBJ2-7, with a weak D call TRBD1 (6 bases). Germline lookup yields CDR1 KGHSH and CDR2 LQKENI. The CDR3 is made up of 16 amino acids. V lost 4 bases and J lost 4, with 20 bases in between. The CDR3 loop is CASSLTTLGATYEQYF. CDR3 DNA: TGTGCCAGCTCACTGACGACTTTGGGGGCGACGTACGAGCAGTACTTC.

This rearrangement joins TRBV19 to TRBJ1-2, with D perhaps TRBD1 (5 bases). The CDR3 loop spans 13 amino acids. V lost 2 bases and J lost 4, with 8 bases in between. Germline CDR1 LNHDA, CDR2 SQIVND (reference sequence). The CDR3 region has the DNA TGTGCCAGTAGTATACCACAGGCCTATGGCTACACCTTC. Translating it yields CASSIPQAYGYTF.

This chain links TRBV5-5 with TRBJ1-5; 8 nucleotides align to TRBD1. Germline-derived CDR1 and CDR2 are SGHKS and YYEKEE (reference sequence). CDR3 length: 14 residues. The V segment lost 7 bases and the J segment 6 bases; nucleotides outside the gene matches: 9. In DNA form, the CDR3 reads TGTGCCAGCGGACAGGGTGTTCCGAGTCAGCCCCAGCATTTT. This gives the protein CASGQGVPSQPQHF.

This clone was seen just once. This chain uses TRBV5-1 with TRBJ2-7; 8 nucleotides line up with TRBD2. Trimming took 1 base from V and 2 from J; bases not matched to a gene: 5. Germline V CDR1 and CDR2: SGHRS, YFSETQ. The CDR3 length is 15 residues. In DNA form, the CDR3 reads TGCGCCAGCAGCTTGATTACTAGCGGCGCCTACGAGCAGTACTTC. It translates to CASSLITSGAYEQYF.

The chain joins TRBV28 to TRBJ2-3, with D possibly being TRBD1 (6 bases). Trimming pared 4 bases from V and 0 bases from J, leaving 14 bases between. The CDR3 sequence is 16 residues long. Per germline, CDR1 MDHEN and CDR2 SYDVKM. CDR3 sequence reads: CASSSEGGPSTDTQYF. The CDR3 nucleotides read TGTGCCAGCAGTTCGGAAGGGGGTCCAAGCACAGATACGCAGTATTTT.

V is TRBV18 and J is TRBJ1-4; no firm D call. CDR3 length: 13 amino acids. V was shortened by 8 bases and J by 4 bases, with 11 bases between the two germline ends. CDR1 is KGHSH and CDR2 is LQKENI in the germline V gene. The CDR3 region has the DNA TGTGCCAGCACCACAGAGATTAATGAAAAACTGTTTTTT. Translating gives CASTTEINEKLFF.

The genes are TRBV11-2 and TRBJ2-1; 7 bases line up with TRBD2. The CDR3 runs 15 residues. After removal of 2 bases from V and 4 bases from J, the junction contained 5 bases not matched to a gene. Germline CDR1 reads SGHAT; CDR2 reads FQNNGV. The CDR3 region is CASSLRLAEYNEQFF. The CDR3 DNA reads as TGTGCCAGCAGCTTAAGGCTAGCGGAGTACAATGAGCAGTTCTTC. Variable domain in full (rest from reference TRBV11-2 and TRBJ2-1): EAGVAQSPRYKIIEKRQSVAFWCNPISGHATLYWYQQILGQGPKLLIQFQNNGVVDDSQLPKDRFSAERLKGVDSTLKIQPAKLEDSAVYLCASSLRLAEYNEQFFGPGTRLTVL.

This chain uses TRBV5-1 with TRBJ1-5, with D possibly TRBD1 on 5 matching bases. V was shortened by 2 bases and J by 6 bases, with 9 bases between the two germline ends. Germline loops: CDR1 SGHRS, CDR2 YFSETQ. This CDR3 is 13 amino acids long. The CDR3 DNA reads TGCGCCAGCAGCTTTTCGGGGGGTCAGCCCCAGCATTTT. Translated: CASSFSGGQPQHF.

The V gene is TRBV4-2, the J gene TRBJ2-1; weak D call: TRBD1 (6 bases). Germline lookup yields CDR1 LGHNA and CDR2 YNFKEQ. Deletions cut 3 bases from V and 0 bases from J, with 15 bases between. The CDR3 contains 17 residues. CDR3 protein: CASSHRQVSSSYNEQFF. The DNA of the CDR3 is TGTGCCAGCAGCCACAGACAGGTCTCGAGCTCCTACAATGAGCAGTTCTTC.

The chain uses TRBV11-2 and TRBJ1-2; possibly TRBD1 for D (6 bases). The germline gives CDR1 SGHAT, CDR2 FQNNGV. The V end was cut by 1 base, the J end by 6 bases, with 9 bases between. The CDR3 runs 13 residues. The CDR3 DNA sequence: TGTGCCAGCAGCTTAGTCCAGGGGAATGGCTACACCTTC. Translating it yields CASSLVQGNGYTF.

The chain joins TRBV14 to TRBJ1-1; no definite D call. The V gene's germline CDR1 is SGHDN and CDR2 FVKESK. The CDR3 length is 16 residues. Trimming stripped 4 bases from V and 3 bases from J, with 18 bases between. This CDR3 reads CASSRRVGVRHTEAFF. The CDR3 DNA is TGTGCCAGCAGCCGGCGGGTCGGGGTTAGACACACTGAAGCTTTCTTT.

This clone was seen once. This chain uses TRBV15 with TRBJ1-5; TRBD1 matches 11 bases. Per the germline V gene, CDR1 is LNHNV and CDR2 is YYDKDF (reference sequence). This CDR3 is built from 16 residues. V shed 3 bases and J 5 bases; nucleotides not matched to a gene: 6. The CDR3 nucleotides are TGTGCCACCAGCAGCTTTCGGACAGGGGGCCATCAGCCCCAGCATTTT. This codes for CATSSFRTGGHQPQHF.

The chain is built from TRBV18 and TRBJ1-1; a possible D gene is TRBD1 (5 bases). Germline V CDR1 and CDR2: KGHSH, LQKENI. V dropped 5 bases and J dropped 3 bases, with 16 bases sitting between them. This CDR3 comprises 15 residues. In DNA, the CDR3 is TGTGCCAGCTCATCGGCCAGGGTCAGGGACACTGAAGCTTTCTTT. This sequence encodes CASSSARVRDTEAFF.

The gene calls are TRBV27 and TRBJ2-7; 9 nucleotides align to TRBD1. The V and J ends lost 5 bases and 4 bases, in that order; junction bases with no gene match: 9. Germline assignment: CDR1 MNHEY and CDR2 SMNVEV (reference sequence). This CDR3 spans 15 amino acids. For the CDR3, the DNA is TGTGCCAGCAGTCTGCCGGGACAGGGTAAATACGAGCAGTACTTC. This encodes CASSLPGQGKYEQYF.

The chain's CDR3 is CAISEPPGYTGGFGYTF. CDR3 bases: TGTGCCATCAGTGAGCCTCCTGGGTATACAGGGGGCTTTGGCTACACCTTC. V usage is TRBV10-3 and J usage is TRBJ1-2; 9 nucleotides agree with TRBD1. V dropped 2 bases and J dropped 7; count of bases not matched to a gene: 14. CDR1 is ENHRY and CDR2 is SYGVKD in the germline V gene. The CDR3 consists of 17 residues.

CDR3 coding DNA: TGTGCCAGCAGCTCGCCGGGACAGCGACTTCATCAACCCTACTACGAGCAGTACTTC. Residues: CASSSPGQRLHQPYYEQYF. The gene calls are TRBV7-9 and TRBJ2-7, with 7 bases lining up with TRBD1. The junction had 21 bases not matched to a gene; V was cut back by 4 bases and J by 3 bases. This CDR3 is 19 amino acids long. Germline CDR1 SEHNR, CDR2 FQNEAQ (reference sequence).

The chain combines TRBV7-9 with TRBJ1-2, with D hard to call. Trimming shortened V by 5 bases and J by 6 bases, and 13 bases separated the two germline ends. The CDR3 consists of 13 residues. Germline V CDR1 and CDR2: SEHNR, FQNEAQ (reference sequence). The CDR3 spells CASSRVNGNGYTF. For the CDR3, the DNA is TGTGCCAGCAGCCGGGTGAATGGAAATGGCTACACCTTC.

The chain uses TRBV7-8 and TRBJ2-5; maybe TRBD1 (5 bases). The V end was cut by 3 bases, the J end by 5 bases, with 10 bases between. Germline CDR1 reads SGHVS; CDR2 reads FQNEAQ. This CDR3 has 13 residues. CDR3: CASSFTKGETQYF. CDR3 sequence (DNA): TGTGCCAGCAGCTTTACGAAGGGGGAGACCCAGTACTTC. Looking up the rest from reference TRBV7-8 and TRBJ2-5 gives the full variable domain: GAGVSQSPRYKVAKRGQDVALRCDPISGHVSLFWYQQALGQGPEFLTYFQNEAQLDKSGLPSDRFFAERPEGSVSTLKIQRTQQEDSAVYLCASSFTKGETQYFGPGTRLLVL.

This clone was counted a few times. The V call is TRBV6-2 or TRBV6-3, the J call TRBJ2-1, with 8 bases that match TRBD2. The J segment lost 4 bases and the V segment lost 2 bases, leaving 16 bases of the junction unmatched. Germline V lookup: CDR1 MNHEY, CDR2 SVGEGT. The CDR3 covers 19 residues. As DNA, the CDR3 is TGTGCCAGCAGTTACAGTCCCCAAGCGGGAGTCGGTAGGTACAATGAGCAGTTCTTC. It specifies CASSYSPQAGVGRYNEQFF.

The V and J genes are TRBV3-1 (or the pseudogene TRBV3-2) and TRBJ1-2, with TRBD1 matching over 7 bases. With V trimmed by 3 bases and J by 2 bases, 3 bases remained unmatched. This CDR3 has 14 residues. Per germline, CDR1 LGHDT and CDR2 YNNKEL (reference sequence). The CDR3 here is CASSHLQGNYGYTF. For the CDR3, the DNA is TGTGCCAGCAGCCATCTACAGGGGAACTATGGCTACACCTTC.

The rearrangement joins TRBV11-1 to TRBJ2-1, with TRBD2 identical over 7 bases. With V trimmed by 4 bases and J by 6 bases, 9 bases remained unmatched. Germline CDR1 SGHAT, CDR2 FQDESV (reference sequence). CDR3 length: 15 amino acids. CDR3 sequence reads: CASSWGGVVGNEQFF. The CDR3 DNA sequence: TGTGCCAGCAGCTGGGGGGGTGTTGTGGGCAATGAGCAGTTCTTC.

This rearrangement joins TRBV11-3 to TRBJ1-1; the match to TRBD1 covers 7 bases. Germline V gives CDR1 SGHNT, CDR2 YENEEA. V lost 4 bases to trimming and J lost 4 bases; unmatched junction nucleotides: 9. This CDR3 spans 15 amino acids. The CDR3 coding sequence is TGTGCCAGCAGCTCCAACACGGACAGGAGCACTGAAGCTTTCTTT. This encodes CASSSNTDRSTEAFF.

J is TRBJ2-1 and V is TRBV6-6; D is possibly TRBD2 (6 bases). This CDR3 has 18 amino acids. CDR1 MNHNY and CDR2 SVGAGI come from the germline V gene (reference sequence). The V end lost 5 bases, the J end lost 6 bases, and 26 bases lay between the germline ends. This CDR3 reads CASSQRTSSGLVSNEQFF. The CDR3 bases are TGTGCCAGCAGTCAACGTACTAGCTCGGGTCTGGTTTCCAATGAGCAGTTCTTC.